Listed below are T cell receptor beta chains from one sample, sequenced in a study of CD4+ T cells in melanoma. The table came from immunoSEQ multiplex PCR; TCRdb's copy has only in-frame clones and leaves some out. This table has roughly 4,800 clones, about 61% appearing once. Sequences were obtained from cells from a culture (not recorded whether cultured in vitro). The receptors were sampled from a human donor with melanoma. Each CDR3 is given with its conserved first and last residue. Each record gives: J gene, V gene, clone size, D gene, CDR3 DNA, CDR3 protein. The D gene is left open where the match is weak. The size of a clone is reported for some rows only, either as once, few or many, or as a class for expanded clones.

j_gene: TRBJ1-5; v_gene: TRBV6-5; abundance: -; d_gene: -; CDR3nt: TGTGCCAGCAGTTACTCGGCTCGTTTCAATCAGCCCCAGCATTTT; CDR3aa: CASSYSARFNQPQHF
j_gene: TRBJ2-1; v_gene: TRBV5-1; abundance: -; d_gene: -; CDR3nt: TGCGCCAGCAGCTTCAACAGTAACAATGAGCAGTTCTTC; CDR3aa: CASSFNSNNEQFF
j_gene: TRBJ2-1; v_gene: TRBV4-2; abundance: -; d_gene: -; CDR3nt: TGTGCCAGCAGCCAAGTGGACAGCCCGAAATACAATGAGCAGTTCTTC; CDR3aa: CASSQVDSPKYNEQFF
j_gene: TRBJ2-5; v_gene: TRBV11-2; abundance: once; d_gene: -; CDR3nt: TGTGCCAGCAGCTTATTGGGGCATACACAGTACTTC; CDR3aa: CASSLLGHTQYF
j_gene: TRBJ2-1; v_gene: TRBV7-2; abundance: -; d_gene: -; CDR3nt: TGTGCCAGCAGCCCCTCGATCTGGGAGGCCAAGAGCTCCTACAATGAGCAGTTCTTC; CDR3aa: CASSPSIWEAKSSYNEQFF
j_gene: TRBJ2-7; v_gene: TRBV5-4; abundance: -; d_gene: -; CDR3nt: TGTGCCAGCAGCTTGAAACAGTACGAGCAGTACTTC; CDR3aa: CASSLKQYEQYF
j_gene: TRBJ1-1; v_gene: TRBV5-4; abundance: -; d_gene: TRBD1; CDR3nt: TGTGCCAGCAGCTGGCCGGGACAGGGGAACACTGAAGCTTTCTTT; CDR3aa: CASSWPGQGNTEAFF
j_gene: TRBJ2-5; v_gene: TRBV7-9; abundance: -; d_gene: TRBD2; CDR3nt: TGTGCCAGCAGCTTAGTTCACCTAGCGGGCGGGGAGACCCAGTACTTC; CDR3aa: CASSLVHLAGGETQYF
j_gene: TRBJ1-6; v_gene: TRBV5-1; abundance: -; d_gene: -; CDR3nt: TGCGCCAGCAGCTTGGGTGGGGATTCACCCCTCCACTTT; CDR3aa: CASSLGGDSPLHF
j_gene: TRBJ1-2; v_gene: TRBV27; abundance: -; d_gene: -; CDR3nt: TGTGCCAGCGGGAGGGGTAATGGCTACACCTTC; CDR3aa: CASGRGNGYTF
j_gene: TRBJ1-3; v_gene: TRBV7-9; abundance: -; d_gene: -; CDR3nt: TGTGCCAGCAGCTTAGGGACGTTCGGAAACACCATATATTTT; CDR3aa: CASSLGTFGNTIYF
j_gene: TRBJ1-1; v_gene: TRBV7-2; abundance: few; d_gene: TRBD1; CDR3nt: TGTGCCAGCAGCCCCGGGACAGGGTGGGGCACTGAAGCTTTCTTT; CDR3aa: CASSPGTGWGTEAFF
j_gene: TRBJ1-2; v_gene: TRBV19; abundance: -; d_gene: -; CDR3nt: TGTGCCAGCCGCACAGGAACCTCCAACTATGGCTACACCTTC; CDR3aa: CASRTGTSNYGYTF
j_gene: TRBJ1-2; v_gene: TRBV7-9; abundance: medium-sized; d_gene: -; CDR3nt: TGTGCCAACACAATGGGGGGCGCGGCTGGCTACACCTTC; CDR3aa: CANTMGGAAGYTF
j_gene: TRBJ2-7; v_gene: TRBV19; abundance: -; d_gene: -; CDR3nt: TGTGCCACAAGAGGGGGGGCCTCCGGCGAGCAGTACTTC; CDR3aa: CATRGGASGEQYF
j_gene: TRBJ2-2; v_gene: TRBV27; abundance: -; d_gene: -; CDR3nt: TGTGCCAGCAGCCTGGGGGGGGCGGGGGAGCTGTTTTTT; CDR3aa: CASSLGGAGELFF
j_gene: TRBJ1-5; v_gene: TRBV28; abundance: -; d_gene: -; CDR3nt: TGTGCCAGCACCGGGGGCAGGGTTAATCAGCCCCAGCATTTT; CDR3aa: CASTGGRVNQPQHF
j_gene: TRBJ2-7; v_gene: TRBV16; abundance: -; d_gene: -; CDR3nt: TGTGCCAGCAGCCAACACCGGACAGCCTACGAGCAGTACTTC; CDR3aa: CASSQHRTAYEQYF
j_gene: TRBJ1-1; v_gene: TRBV7-9; abundance: -; d_gene: -; CDR3nt: TGTGCCAGCAGCTTAGCCGGGAGCCTATTGAACACTGAAGCTTTCTTT; CDR3aa: CASSLAGSLLNTEAFF
j_gene: TRBJ2-3; v_gene: TRBV2; abundance: -; d_gene: TRBD2; CDR3nt: TGTGCCAGCAGGGCCCAGCGGGGGATGGGAGATACGCAGTATTTT; CDR3aa: CASRAQRGMGDTQYF
j_gene: TRBJ2-5; v_gene: TRBV6-5; abundance: -; d_gene: TRBD1; CDR3nt: TGTGCCAGCCAAGGGACAGTCCAAGAGACCCAGTACTTC; CDR3aa: CASQGTVQETQYF
j_gene: TRBJ2-7; v_gene: TRBV28; abundance: medium-sized; d_gene: -; CDR3nt: TGTGCCAGCAGTTCGAGAATACAGGGGGGGATCTACGAGCAGTACTTC; CDR3aa: CASSSRIQGGIYEQYF
j_gene: TRBJ2-7; v_gene: TRBV5-6; abundance: -; d_gene: TRBD2; CDR3nt: TGTGCCAGCAGCCGGGGACTAGCGGGGGGCCGGGACGAGCAGTACTTC; CDR3aa: CASSRGLAGGRDEQYF
j_gene: TRBJ2-3; v_gene: TRBV6-2/TRBV6-3; abundance: -; d_gene: TRBD2; CDR3nt: TGTGCCAGCAGTTACTCGAGTAGCTTAGCGGGCAGCACAGATACGCAGTATTTT; CDR3aa: CASSYSSSLAGSTDTQYF
j_gene: TRBJ2-1; v_gene: TRBV5-6; abundance: -; d_gene: TRBD1; CDR3nt: TGTGCCAGCAGCAGGAAACCGGGACAGGGATCCTACAATGAGCAGTTCTTC; CDR3aa: CASSRKPGQGSYNEQFF
j_gene: TRBJ2-2; v_gene: TRBV24-1; abundance: -; d_gene: -; CDR3nt: TGTGCCACCAGTGGCCCCTTTGGGGAGCTGTTTTTT; CDR3aa: CATSGPFGELFF
j_gene: TRBJ2-3; v_gene: TRBV7-9; abundance: -; d_gene: TRBD2; CDR3nt: TGTGCCAGCAGCTTCCAACTAGCGGATACGCAGTATTTT; CDR3aa: CASSFQLADTQYF
j_gene: TRBJ2-1; v_gene: TRBV28; abundance: -; d_gene: -; CDR3nt: TGTGCCAGCAGTTTTTTGTACGGCCCACATGGACCCAATGAGCAGTTCTTC; CDR3aa: CASSFLYGPHGPNEQFF
j_gene: TRBJ2-7; v_gene: TRBV5-1; abundance: once; d_gene: -; CDR3nt: TGCGCCAGCAGCTGGGACAAAACCTACGAGCAGTACTTC; CDR3aa: CASSWDKTYEQYF
j_gene: TRBJ2-7; v_gene: TRBV7-8; abundance: -; d_gene: -; CDR3nt: TGTGCCAGCAGCCCGAGTCCGAGGACAGCCTCCTACGAGCAGTACTTC; CDR3aa: CASSPSPRTASYEQYF
j_gene: TRBJ2-2; v_gene: TRBV4-3; abundance: few; d_gene: -; CDR3nt: TGCGCCAGCAGCCAAAGTTGGCGGGGAGGCTCCGGGGAGCTGTTTTTT; CDR3aa: CASSQSWRGGSGELFF
j_gene: TRBJ2-7; v_gene: TRBV30; abundance: -; d_gene: TRBD1; CDR3nt: TGTGCCTGGAGCGCTGGGGACAGGGGATACGAGCAGTACTTC; CDR3aa: CAWSAGDRGYEQYF
j_gene: TRBJ2-7; v_gene: TRBV6-5; abundance: -; d_gene: -; CDR3nt: TGTGCCAGCAGTTACATGCCGGGACCCTACGAGCAGTACTTC; CDR3aa: CASSYMPGPYEQYF
j_gene: TRBJ2-7; v_gene: TRBV10-3; abundance: -; d_gene: -; CDR3nt: TGTGCCATCAGTGATCTAGTAGTTCGGTACGAGCAGTACTTC; CDR3aa: CAISDLVVRYEQYF
j_gene: TRBJ2-5; v_gene: TRBV7-2; abundance: -; d_gene: TRBD2; CDR3nt: TGTGCCAGCAGCCTGACTAGCGGGGGGCAAGAGACCCAGTACTTC; CDR3aa: CASSLTSGGQETQYF
j_gene: TRBJ1-1; v_gene: TRBV6-5; abundance: -; d_gene: -; CDR3nt: TGTGCCAGCAGTTACGGTGGACATCAGAACACTGAAGCTTTCTTT; CDR3aa: CASSYGGHQNTEAFF
j_gene: TRBJ1-6; v_gene: TRBV3-1/TRBV3-2; abundance: few; d_gene: -; CDR3nt: TGTGCCAGCAGCCACCAGGGGCGGTCACCCCTCCACTTT; CDR3aa: CASSHQGRSPLHF
j_gene: TRBJ1-4; v_gene: TRBV28; abundance: -; d_gene: -; CDR3nt: TGTGCCACCCAGAATGAAAAACTGTTTTTT; CDR3aa: CATQNEKLFF
j_gene: TRBJ1-2; v_gene: TRBV6-5; abundance: -; d_gene: TRBD1; CDR3nt: TGTGCCAGCAGTTACAGGGGGCCTGATGGCTACACCTTC; CDR3aa: CASSYRGPDGYTF
j_gene: TRBJ2-5; v_gene: TRBV7-9; abundance: few; d_gene: -; CDR3nt: TGTGCCAGCAGCTCTTCGGCCTCCTATCGCCCGGAGACCCAGTACTTC; CDR3aa: CASSSSASYRPETQYF
j_gene: TRBJ2-3; v_gene: TRBV29-1; abundance: once; d_gene: TRBD2; CDR3nt: TGCAGCGTGCAGGGGCTAGCGGGGAAGACAGATACGCAGTATTTT; CDR3aa: CSVQGLAGKTDTQYF
j_gene: TRBJ1-5; v_gene: TRBV5-5; abundance: -; d_gene: -; CDR3nt: TGTGCCAGCAGCCCGGGAGCAGCCTACAATCAGCCCCAGCATTTT; CDR3aa: CASSPGAAYNQPQHF
j_gene: TRBJ2-5; v_gene: TRBV5-4; abundance: once; d_gene: -; CDR3nt: TGTGCCAGCAGCCCGGACCTCAGGGAGGAGACCCAGTACTTC; CDR3aa: CASSPDLREETQYF
j_gene: TRBJ2-3; v_gene: TRBV5-4; abundance: -; d_gene: TRBD2; CDR3nt: TGTGCCAGCAGCTCCGGGGGGGCCAAAGATACGCAGTATTTT; CDR3aa: CASSSGGAKDTQYF
j_gene: TRBJ1-6; v_gene: TRBV11-3; abundance: -; d_gene: -; CDR3nt: TGTGCCAGCAGCCAAAGTTCAGGGGATAATTCACCCCTCCACTTT; CDR3aa: CASSQSSGDNSPLHF
j_gene: TRBJ2-5; v_gene: TRBV7-9; abundance: once; d_gene: TRBD1; CDR3nt: TGTGCCAGCAGCCAGGGACAGGGGGCTTTGGATGGGACCCAGTACTTC; CDR3aa: CASSQGQGALDGTQYF
j_gene: TRBJ1-2; v_gene: TRBV2; abundance: -; d_gene: TRBD1; CDR3nt: TGTGCCAGCAGTGATTTGACAGGGTTCTATGGCTACACCTTC; CDR3aa: CASSDLTGFYGYTF
j_gene: TRBJ2-7; v_gene: TRBV6-6; abundance: -; d_gene: -; CDR3nt: TGTGCCAGCAGTAAACCTCAGACTTACGAGCAGTACTTC; CDR3aa: CASSKPQTYEQYF
j_gene: TRBJ2-2; v_gene: TRBV6-6; abundance: -; d_gene: TRBD1; CDR3nt: TGTGCCAGCGAGGGGGCTCCGAACACCGGGGAGCTGTTTTTT; CDR3aa: CASEGAPNTGELFF
j_gene: TRBJ1-5; v_gene: TRBV19; abundance: -; d_gene: TRBD1; CDR3nt: TGTGCGACGGGACAGGGGGTTCGACAGCCCCAGCATTTT; CDR3aa: CATGQGVRQPQHF
j_gene: TRBJ2-5; v_gene: TRBV15; abundance: -; d_gene: -; CDR3nt: TGTGCCACCAGCAGAGGGCGGGGGCTCGGAGAGACCCAGTACTTC; CDR3aa: CATSRGRGLGETQYF
j_gene: TRBJ2-3; v_gene: TRBV7-2; abundance: few; d_gene: -; CDR3nt: TGTGCCAGCAGCTTAGAATCACGAGATACGCAGTATTTT; CDR3aa: CASSLESRDTQYF
j_gene: TRBJ1-1; v_gene: TRBV7-3; abundance: -; d_gene: -; CDR3nt: TGTGCCAGCAGCTTGACGCCGAACACTGAAGCTTTCTTT; CDR3aa: CASSLTPNTEAFF
j_gene: TRBJ2-1; v_gene: TRBV6-5; abundance: -; d_gene: TRBD1; CDR3nt: TGTGCCAGCAGTTTAGGACAGGGGGCCGATGAGCAGTTCTTC; CDR3aa: CASSLGQGADEQFF
j_gene: TRBJ2-5; v_gene: TRBV9; abundance: few; d_gene: -; CDR3nt: TGTGCCAGCAGCGTCGATTACAGGGGAGGCGCGGAGACCCAGTACTTC; CDR3aa: CASSVDYRGGAETQYF
j_gene: TRBJ1-1; v_gene: TRBV5-1; abundance: -; d_gene: -; CDR3nt: TGCGCCAGCAGTAGGGGGTCTGAAGCTTTCTTT; CDR3aa: CASSRGSEAFF